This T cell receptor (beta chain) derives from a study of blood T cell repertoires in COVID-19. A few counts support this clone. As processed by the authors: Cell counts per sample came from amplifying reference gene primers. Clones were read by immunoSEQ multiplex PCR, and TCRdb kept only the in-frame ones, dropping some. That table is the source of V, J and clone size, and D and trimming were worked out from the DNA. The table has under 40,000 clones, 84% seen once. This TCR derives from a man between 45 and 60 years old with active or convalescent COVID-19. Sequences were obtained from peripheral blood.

CDR3 amino acids: CASMELIGDEQYF. The CDR3 DNA follows: TGTGCCAGCATGGAGCTCATAGGCGACGAGCAGTACTTC. V and J are TRBV2 and TRBJ2-7; no clear D gene. The CDR3 runs to 13 residues. The ends were cut back, 7 bases at V and 5 bases at J, with 15 bases in the middle. Germline V gives CDR1 SNHLY, CDR2 FYNNEI.